These T cell receptor beta chains were read from a single sample in a study of T-cell reconstitution after alpha-beta-depleted transplantation in children. TCRdb ran MiXCR on the PCR reads and lists one entry per CDR3 protein. Here the sample spans approximately 520,000 distinct CDR3 sequences, approximately 10% being singletons. The specimen comprised PBMCs, mostly from graft donor cells, sampled 180 days after TCRalphabeta/CD19-depleted stem cell transplant. The receptors here all came from a female patient between 2 and 15 years old who had a stem cell transplant for aplastic anemia, so the T cells may come from the graft donor. Each CDR3 is given with its conserved first and last residue. D genes are given only for firm matches. Rows may omit the clone size; those that give it use once, few, many or a size class.

>TRBJ1-3|NA|TRBV9|few
TGTGCCAGCAGCGTAGGAGGGGGGGGGGCCCACTCTGGAAACACCATATATTTT
CASSVGGGGAHSGNTIYF
>TRBJ2-1|NA|TRBV9|few
TGTGCCAGCAGCAAAGTTTTGATGAATGAGCAGTTCTTC
CASSKVLMNEQFF
>TRBJ1-5|TRBD1|TRBV2|few
TGTGCCAGCAGTTCCCGGGACAGGGGGCCTTTGAGCAATCAGCCCCAGCATTTT
CASSSRDRGPLSNQPQHF
>TRBJ2-1|TRBD2|TRBV24-1|NA
TGTGCCACCAGTGACCCCAGGACTAGCGAGAATGAGCAGTTCTTC
CATSDPRTSENEQFF
>TRBJ2-7|NA|TRBV5-1|few
TGCGCCAGCAGCTTGGGTCCTCCCGAGCAGTACTTC
CASSLGPPEQYF
>TRBJ2-2|TRBD1|TRBV7-8|NA
TGTGCCAGCAGCTTAGCGAGAATCCCGGGACAGAAAAACACCGGGGAGCTGTTTTTT
CASSLARIPGQKNTGELFF
>TRBJ1-5|TRBD1|TRBV7-2|NA
TGTGCCAGCAGCTTACTAGGGACAGCCAACGGGCAGCCCCAGCATTTT
CASSLLGTANGQPQHF
>TRBJ2-2|TRBD1|TRBV5-1|few
TGCGCCAGCAGCGTCGGGACAGTGAACACCGGGGAGCTGTTTTTT
CASSVGTVNTGELFF
>TRBJ1-3|NA|TRBV11-2|few
TGTGCCAGCAGCTGGGGGAGTAACTCTGGAAACACCATATATTTT
CASSWGSNSGNTIYF
>TRBJ2-3|TRBD2|TRBV19|few
TGTGCCAGTAGTATGACTAGCGGAGCAGATACGCAGTATTTT
CASSMTSGADTQYF